The 6 T cell receptor beta chains in this list originate from one sample, sequenced in a study of breast tumors, draining lymph nodes, adjacent tissues. Breast cancer patients provided tissue from their axillary draining lymph nodes. TCRdb re-analysed the multiplex PCR reads in MiXCR, keeping a single row per CDR3 protein. The sample includes 200,000 or so distinct CDR3 sequences, around 33% seen only once; the top ten take roughly 4.3%. The sample was axillary lymph node tissue. The receptors stem from a female donor with breast cancer. Some clones in this sample may be carry-over from other donors' samples.

The CDR3 nucleotides read TGTGCCAGCAAACCCCTGGGACTAGCGGGCTCCGGGCGTCTCTATGAGCAGTTCTTC. This encodes CASKPLGLAGSGRLYEQFF. This chain uses TRBV6-5 with TRBJ2-1; the match to TRBD2 covers 12 bases. The CDR3 totals 19 residues. Germline CDR1 reads MNHEY; CDR2 reads SVGAGI. Trimming removed 7 bases from V and 8 bases from J; junction bases left unmatched: 21.

CDR3 sequence: CAISSDRDYGYTF. The DNA for the CDR3 is TGTGCCATCAGCTCCGACAGAGACTATGGCTACACCTTC. This chain joins TRBV10-3 and TRBJ1-2, with D maybe TRBD1 (5 bases). The V end lost 6 bases, the J end lost 3 bases, and 11 bases lay between the germline ends. The CDR3 sequence is 13 residues long. The germline V gene encodes CDR1 ENHRY and CDR2 SYGVKD.

There are a few counts of this clonotype. The chain recombines TRBV12-5 with TRBJ2-4; D gene uncertain. Germline loops: CDR1 LGHNT, CDR2 FRNRAP. The CDR3 contains 20 residues. Between the trimmed V and J ends, which lost 2 bases and 3 bases, there was a span of 26 bases. CDR3 coding DNA: TGTGCTAGTGGTTTGAACGCCACTGCGGCCACAAAAAACCACAAAAACATTCAGTACTTC. This gives the protein CASGLNATAATKNHKNIQYF.

Concerning this clonotype itself: The junction differs from germline at one of its ends, possibly a read error. This chain links TRBV27 with TRBJ2-7, with D tentatively TRBD1 (6 bases). Germline V lookup: CDR1 MNHEY, CDR2 SMNVEV (reference sequence). This CDR3 region has 13 residues. The CDR3 DNA sequence: TGTGCCAGCAGTGTAGACCGTAGACAGGACTGGGTGTGG. Its translation: CASSVDRRQDWVW.

This clonotype was seen ten or more times. The CDR3 sequence: CASSVRLAGNTGELFF. In DNA, the CDR3 is TGTGCCAGCAGCGTAAGACTAGCGGGAAACACCGGGGAGCTGTTTTTT. This chain links TRBV7-2 with TRBJ2-2, with 11 positions matching TRBD2. This CDR3 region has 16 residues. CDR1 is SGHTA and CDR2 is FQGNSA in the germline V gene. V was pared by 5 bases and J by 2 bases, with 4 bases of the junction left unmatched. The whole variable domain, remainder taken from reference TRBV7-2 and TRBJ2-2, is GAGVSQSPSNKVTEKGKDVELRCDPISGHTALYWYRQSLGQGLEFLIYFQGNSAPDKSGLPSDRFSAERTGGSVSTLTIQRTQQEDSAVYLCASSVRLAGNTGELFFGEGSRLTVL.

This clonotype was counted between two and nine times. This may stem from a read error, because a much larger clone lies one nucleotide away. This sequence joins TRBV20-1 and TRBJ2-5; perhaps D is TRBD1 or TRBD2 (6 bases each). CDR1 is DFQATT, CDR2 SNEGSKA, per germline (reference sequence). The V end lost 6 bases, the J end lost 3 bases, and 23 bases lay between the germline ends. The CDR3 extends over 16 amino acids. The CDR3 sequence is CSANGQYSGAKETQYF. CDR3 nucleotides: TGCAGTGCAAATGGACAGTATAGCGGCGCGAAAGAGACCCAGTACTTC.